This is a list of T cell receptor beta chains from one sample in a study of blood T cell repertoires in COVID-19. Profiling relied on immunoSEQ multiplex PCR, and the TCRdb table lists in-frame clones only, not all of them. The sample gives about 140,000 clones, 60% to 85% of which show up once; over 8.5% is in the top ten. Material for sequencing was peripheral blood. The receptor source for this set is a man aged 45-65 years with active or convalescent COVID-19. Each CDR3 is given with its conserved first and last residue. The D gene is left open where the match is weak. For some rows the clone size is stated as once, few or many, or as a class when expanded; others skip it.

V gene	clone size	J gene	D gene	CDR3 DNA	CDR3 protein
TRBV6-5	once	TRBJ1-2	TRBD1	TGTGCCACCAACCGGGGACAGGGCTATGGCTACACCTTC	CATNRGQGYGYTF
TRBV25-1	.	TRBJ1-2	.	TGTGCCAGCAGCTCTACTGACAGGCTTGAAGGCTACACCTTC	CASSSTDRLEGYTF
TRBV7-9	.	TRBJ2-4	TRBD2	TGTGCCAGCAGCTTACCTAGCGGGAGGGCCCGAGGAAACATTCAGTACTTC	CASSLPSGRARGNIQYF
TRBV4-1	.	TRBJ2-1	TRBD2	TGCGCCAGCAGCCAAGGCCTAGCGGGAGGTCTACTTGAGCAGTTCTTC	CASSQGLAGGLLEQFF
TRBV7-9	.	TRBJ1-1	TRBD1	TGTGCCAGCAGTGACAGGGGGAACACTGAAGCTTTCTTT	CASSDRGNTEAFF
TRBV4-1	.	TRBJ2-7	TRBD1	TGCGCCAGCAGCCAACCCACAGGGGTCAACGAGCAGTACTTC	CASSQPTGVNEQYF
TRBV10-3	once	TRBJ2-3	TRBD1	TGTGCCATCAGTGAGTCGACAGGGGGAACAGATACGCAGTATTTT	CAISESTGGTDTQYF
TRBV10-1	once	TRBJ1-1	.	TGCGCCAGCAGTGAAACAGGGAAAGACACTGAAGCTTTCTTT	CASSETGKDTEAFF
TRBV5-4	few	TRBJ1-2	.	TGTGCCAGCCGGTCCTACACCTTC	CASRSYTF
TRBV25-1	.	TRBJ2-1	TRBD2	TGTGCCAGCCGGACTAGTCTTGGCGATGAGCAGTTCTTC	CASRTSLGDEQFF
TRBV27	.	TRBJ1-4	TRBD1	TGTGCCAGCAGTTCCAGGGGGTTGGTAACTAATGAAAAACTGTTTTTT	CASSSRGLVTNEKLFF
TRBV9	.	TRBJ2-2	.	TGTGCCAGCAGCGTAGATCCGACTCCCACCGGGGAGCTGTTTTTT	CASSVDPTPTGELFF
TRBV7-9	.	TRBJ2-1	.	TGTGCCAGCAGCTTAGAACCCACTACCGAGCAGTTCTTC	CASSLEPTTEQFF
TRBV11-3	few	TRBJ2-2	TRBD2	TGTGCCAGCAGCCAAGTCCGAGGACTAGCATCCGGGGAGCTGTTTTTT	CASSQVRGLASGELFF
TRBV6-5	.	TRBJ1-2	TRBD1	TGTGCCAGCAGTTACTCGCTGACAGGGTTGGGCTACACCTTC	CASSYSLTGLGYTF
TRBV7-2	.	TRBJ1-3	.	TGTGCCAGCAGCTCAGGACAGCCTGGAAACACCATATATTTT	CASSSGQPGNTIYF
TRBV6-4	.	TRBJ2-3	TRBD1	TGTGCCAGCAGTATCACAGGGGACGAGACAGATACGCAGTATTTT	CASSITGDETDTQYF
TRBV25-1	once	TRBJ1-5	TRBD1	TGTGCCAGCAGGGGGACAGGGGGCCGGCAGCCCCAGCATTTT	CASRGTGGRQPQHF
TRBV5-1	few	TRBJ1-2	.	TGCGCCAGCAGCTTGGACAGGGAAAGTAGTGGCTACACCTTC	CASSLDRESSGYTF
TRBV6-5	.	TRBJ2-1	TRBD1	TGTGCCAGCGGGGCGGGGACAGGGGCAAATGAGCAGTTCTTC	CASGAGTGANEQFF
TRBV19	.	TRBJ1-4	.	TGTGCCAGTAGTATACTAAGGACCGGAGGTGAAAAACTGTTTTTT	CASSILRTGGEKLFF
TRBV7-3	.	TRBJ2-1	.	TGTGCCAGCAGCCCCCCCGGGTACAATGAGCAGTTCTTC	CASSPPGYNEQFF
TRBV7-8	.	TRBJ1-5	.	TGTGCCAGCAGCTTAATGGCAGGGTACAATCAGCCCCAGCATTTT	CASSLMAGYNQPQHF
TRBV5-6	once	TRBJ1-2	TRBD1	TGTGCCAGCAGCCTCAGACAGGGGTTAGTTTATGGCTACACCTTC	CASSLRQGLVYGYTF
TRBV5-1	.	TRBJ2-1	TRBD2	TGCGCCAGCAGCCCCGGGACTAGCGGATTGAATGAGCAGTTCTTC	CASSPGTSGLNEQFF
TRBV5-1	.	TRBJ2-7	TRBD2	TGCGCCAGCAGCCCCCCGACTAGCGGGAGGGTCGACGAGCAGTACTTC	CASSPPTSGRVDEQYF
TRBV11-3	.	TRBJ2-3	TRBD1	TGTGCCAGCAGCACATCACCGGGACAGGGGGGAAGAGATACGCAGTATTTT	CASSTSPGQGGRDTQYF
TRBV2	.	TRBJ2-5	TRBD1	TGTGCCAGCAGTGAAGGGACAGGGGAGACCCAGTACTTC	CASSEGTGETQYF
TRBV5-1	.	TRBJ2-3	TRBD2	TGCGCCAGCAGCCCAGGAGGGGGACTAGCGGGGTCCGATACGCAGTATTTT	CASSPGGGLAGSDTQYF
TRBV27	once	TRBJ2-1	TRBD2	TGTGCCAGCACCTTACTAGCGGGAGCGGGTAATGAGCAGTTCTTC	CASTLLAGAGNEQFF
TRBV9	.	TRBJ2-3	TRBD2	TGTGCCAGCAGCGTAGATGTAGCGGGAGGGCCTACAGATACGCAGTATTTT	CASSVDVAGGPTDTQYF
TRBV5-1	once	TRBJ1-4	.	TGCGCCAGCAGCTTGTTGGCAGGGGCGGATGAAAAACTGTTTTTT	CASSLLAGADEKLFF
TRBV11-3	.	TRBJ2-5	TRBD1	TGTGCCAGCAGCCAGAGGACAGGGGGTTACCAAGAGACCCAGTACTTC	CASSQRTGGYQETQYF
TRBV7-8	few	TRBJ1-2	.	TGTGCCAGCAGCATAATAGTAGCGGGTGGCTACACCTTC	CASSIIVAGGYTF
TRBV10-3	.	TRBJ2-5	.	TGTGCCATCAGTGAAGATGGGGCGGAGACCCAGTACTTC	CAISEDGAETQYF
TRBV19	once	TRBJ2-5	.	TGTGCCAGTAGTACAGGGGTTCGAGAGACCCAGTACTTC	CASSTGVRETQYF
TRBV7-2	.	TRBJ1-1	.	TGTGCCAGCAGCTTAGTCGGGAAAGCTACTGAAGCTTTCTTT	CASSLVGKATEAFF
TRBV2	once	TRBJ2-3	.	TGTGCCAGCAGTGAAGCGCTTTGGGGGGGCTTAGATACGCAGTATTTT	CASSEALWGGLDTQYF
TRBV3-1/TRBV3-2	few	TRBJ1-4	.	TGTGCCAGCAGCCGAAGCTTCTCCGCTTCTCCCAAGGAAAAACTGTTTTTT	CASSRSFSASPKEKLFF
TRBV5-6	.	TRBJ2-7	.	TGTGCCAGCAGCTCCTTCTACGAGCAGTACTTC	CASSSFYEQYF
TRBV7-3	.	TRBJ2-1	.	TGTGCCAGCAGCTACCGGGGCAATGAGCAGTTCTTC	CASSYRGNEQFF
TRBV11-2	.	TRBJ2-3	.	TGTGCCAGCAGCTTAGTAGGAGGTAAAACAGATACGCAGTATTTT	CASSLVGGKTDTQYF
TRBV18	.	TRBJ2-1	TRBD2	TGTGCCAGCCCAAGGACTAGCGGGAGTAGCGATGAGCAGTTCTTC	CASPRTSGSSDEQFF
TRBV6-5	.	TRBJ1-2	.	TGTGCCAGCAGTCCCCGCCAGGGCCTCTATGGCTACACCTTC	CASSPRQGLYGYTF
TRBV19	.	TRBJ2-2	TRBD1	TGTGCCAGTAGTATACCAGGGGGCGCGGGCACCGGGGAGCTGTTTTTT	CASSIPGGAGTGELFF
TRBV20-1	once	TRBJ1-3	.	TGCAGTGCTAGTCAGGATGACTCTGGAAACACCATATATTTT	CSASQDDSGNTIYF
TRBV28	.	TRBJ2-7	.	TGTGCCAGCAGGGGGGCTGGTAGCTCCTACGAGCAGTACTTC	CASRGAGSSYEQYF
TRBV28	.	TRBJ2-7	.	TGTGCCAGCAGTTTGGCAGGGCAAGCCTACGAGCAGTACTTC	CASSLAGQAYEQYF
TRBV21-1	.	TRBJ2-7	.	TGTGCCAGCCCGGGGGAAGCACAGGGGGACGAGCAGTACTTC	CASPGEAQGDEQYF
TRBV6-5	.	TRBJ2-7	TRBD2	TGTGCCACCTCCGGGACTACATACGAGCAGTACTTC	CATSGTTYEQYF
TRBV20-1	.	TRBJ2-2	TRBD2	TGCAGTGCTAGTCAATCGAGGGGGGCGGGAGGCACCGGGGAGCTGTTTTTT	CSASQSRGAGGTGELFF
TRBV19	once	TRBJ2-1	TRBD2	TGTGCCAGTAGACTAGCGGGGTCGAATGAGCAGTTCTTC	CASRLAGSNEQFF
TRBV19	.	TRBJ2-3	.	TGTGCCAGTAGTATAGGGGCGATCGCAGATACGCAGTATTTT	CASSIGAIADTQYF